These 23 T cell receptor beta chains came from one sample sequenced in a study of shared clonotypes between healthy human individuals. Clones were sequenced by immunoSEQ multiplex PCR, and TCRdb holds only the in-frame ones, with some missing. The data show some 2,500,000 clones, approximately 93% seen once. The specimen sequenced was naive CD4+ T cells from PBMCs. Noted subset: CD45RA+ positively selected. The receptors shown here come from a man aged 18 to 30 in good health. Some clones in this sample may be carry-over from other donors' samples.

The chain joins TRBV19 to TRBJ2-1; 15 nucleotides align to TRBD2. V lost 8 bases and J lost 8; bases outside the gene matches: 4. This CDR3 is 14 amino acids long. CDR1 and CDR2 from the germline V gene are LNHDA and SQIVND (reference sequence). The CDR3 coding sequence is TGTGCCAGTCGGACTAGCGGGAGGGCCCATGAGCAGTTCTTC. Encoded protein: CASRTSGRAHEQFF.

V usage is TRBV7-3 and J usage is TRBJ2-2, with no clear D. Germline V gene sequence: CDR1 SGHTA, CDR2 FQGTGA. V gave up 0 bases and J gave up 6 bases, with 11 bases separating them. CDR3 length: 15 amino acids. Here the CDR3 DNA reads TGTGCCAGCAGCTTAACTCGGGTCCCCCCCGGGGAGCTGTTTTTT. Protein product: CASSLTRVPPGELFF.

The genes are TRBV7-8 and TRBJ2-7, with D unresolved. Trimming took off 2 bases at V and 3 bases at J, with 17 bases between the two ends. The CDR3 runs to 16 residues. The germline gives CDR1 SGHVS, CDR2 FQNEAQ. The CDR3 coding sequence is TGTGCCAGCAGCTTAAAATTGGGTGCGGCCTACTACGAGCAGTACTTC. As protein: CASSLKLGAAYYEQYF.

V gene TRBV5-1 combines with J gene TRBJ2-2; D is unresolved. From germline, CDR1 is SGHRS and CDR2 YFSETQ. The CDR3 is 15 amino acids. The V end lost 2 bases, the J end lost 2 bases, and 10 bases lay between the germline ends. CDR3 in DNA: TGCGCCAGCAGCTTCTCCAGGCGAAACACCGGGGAGCTGTTTTTT. Amino acid sequence: CASSFSRRNTGELFF.

In regard to this clone: Distinct nucleotide sequences in the sample also encode this CDR3. The chain employs TRBV5-1 and TRBJ2-3, with 7 bases identical to TRBD2. Germline V gives CDR1 SGHRS, CDR2 YFSETQ. With 0 bases clipped from V and 1 base from J, the junction kept 5 bases outside the gene matches. The CDR3 has 16 residues. The CDR3 here is CASSLVGGSGTDTQYF. For the CDR3, the DNA is TGCGCCAGCAGCTTGGTAGGCGGGAGTGGCACAGATACGCAGTATTTT. Complete variable domain (other parts from reference TRBV5-1 and TRBJ2-3): KAGVTQTPRYLIKTRGQQVTLSCSPISGHRSVSWYQQTPGQGLQFLFEYFSETQRNKGNFPGRFSGRQFSNSRSEMNVSTLELGDSALYLCASSLVGGSGTDTQYFGPGTRLTVL.

This chain uses TRBV6-6 with TRBJ1-4; possible D gene TRBD1, 6 bases. Germline V gene sequence: CDR1 MNHNY, CDR2 SVGAGI (reference sequence). V dropped 5 bases and J dropped 10 bases, with 23 bases sitting between them. The CDR3 totals 16 residues. CDR3 coding DNA: TGTGCCAGCAGTCACCATTCCCCAGGGGTCGAAGGAAAACTGTTTTTT. This translates into CASSHHSPGVEGKLFF.

V is TRBV6-1 and J is TRBJ2-1, with D tentatively TRBD2 (6 bases). This CDR3 comprises 15 residues. The V gene lost 7 bases and the J gene lost 2 bases, with 15 bases spanning the gap. Germline CDR1 MNHNS, CDR2 SASEGT. The CDR3 sequence is CASTPRRVAYNEQFF. The CDR3 nucleotides are TGTGCCAGCACTCCGCGGAGGGTCGCCTACAATGAGCAGTTCTTC.

The chain links TRBV27 to TRBJ2-7; no clear D gene. Germline lookup yields CDR1 MNHEY and CDR2 SMNVEV (reference sequence). The germline V and J ends were trimmed by 5 bases and 6 bases, with 14 bases remaining between them. The CDR3 contains 13 residues. The CDR3 sequence is CASSPGPQAEQYF. The CDR3 DNA sequence: TGTGCCAGCAGTCCCGGCCCCCAGGCCGAGCAGTACTTC.

The chain joins TRBV6-5 to TRBJ1-2, with D unclear. The V and J ends lost 2 bases and 9 bases respectively, with 10 bases between them. The CDR3 contains 12 residues. Germline V lookup: CDR1 MNHEY, CDR2 SVGAGI. The DNA of the CDR3 is TGTGCCAGCAGTTACGCGGGCAAGAGCTACACCTTC. Its protein product is CASSYAGKSYTF.

V usage is TRBV10-3 and J usage is TRBJ2-3; D is possibly TRBD1 or TRBD2 (5 bases each). CDR1 is ENHRY and CDR2 is SYGVKD in the germline V gene. The ends were cut back, 10 bases at V and 2 bases at J, with 13 bases in the middle. This CDR3 has 13 amino acids. The CDR3 region is CATRDPPTDTQYF. The CDR3 coding sequence is TGTGCCACCCGGGACCCACCCACAGATACGCAGTATTTT.

The V gene is TRBV6-5, the J gene TRBJ2-7, with D maybe TRBD1 (6 bases). Germline loops: CDR1 MNHEY, CDR2 SVGAGI. Trimming cost V 2 bases and J 1 base, with 9 bases left between them. This CDR3 is built from 14 residues. CDR3 sequence reads: CASSYQGLSYEQYF. DNA for the CDR3: TGTGCCAGCAGTTACCAGGGGTTGTCCTACGAGCAGTACTTC.

The rearrangement links TRBV9 to TRBJ1-1; D might be TRBD1 (6 bases). The CDR3 runs to 15 residues. From germline, CDR1 is SGDLS and CDR2 YYNGEE. V lost 4 bases and J 5 bases, leaving 18 bases between the germline ends. This chain's CDR3 is CASSPNEARGTEAFF. CDR3 DNA: TGTGCCAGCAGCCCTAACGAGGCGAGGGGGACTGAAGCTTTCTTT.

The chain links TRBV18 to TRBJ2-7; D is perhaps TRBD1 or TRBD2 (6 bases each). Trimming took 4 bases from V and 6 from J, leaving 19 bases between them. The CDR3 has 15 residues. In germline, CDR1 is KGHSH, CDR2 LQKENI. The CDR3: CASSLPQGGEGEQYF. The CDR3 DNA reads TGTGCCAGCTCACTACCACAGGGAGGAGAGGGCGAGCAGTACTTC. Full variable domain (rest looked up from reference TRBV18 and TRBJ2-7): NAGVMQNPRHLVRRRGQEARLRCSPMKGHSHVYWYRQLPEEGLKFMVYLQKENIIDESGMPKERFSAEFPKEGPSILRIQQVVRGDSAAYFCASSLPQGGEGEQYFGPGTRLTVT.

This clone was seen just once. This chain connects TRBV7-2 to TRBJ2-3; no clear D gene. The CDR3 runs to 14 residues. V lost 2 bases and J lost 1, with 7 bases in between. CDR1 is SGHTA and CDR2 is FQGNSA in the germline V gene. The CDR3 DNA sequence: TGTGCCAGCAGCTTAATGGACGGCACAGATACGCAGTATTTT. It yields the protein CASSLMDGTDTQYF.

V usage is TRBV11-2 and J usage is TRBJ1-1; 9 bases map to TRBD1. This CDR3 comprises 16 residues. The germline V gene encodes CDR1 SGHAT and CDR2 FQNNGV. The trim removed 1 base at V and 3 bases at J, leaving 6 bases unmatched. CDR3 amino acids: CASSLGDWTGDTEAFF. The CDR3 coding sequence is TGTGCCAGCAGCTTAGGGGACTGGACAGGGGACACTGAAGCTTTCTTT.

The chain links TRBV10-3 to TRBJ2-7, with 7 bases lining up with TRBD2. This CDR3 has 14 residues. Trimming at V came to 11 bases and at J to 3 bases, leaving 13 bases not matched to a gene. Germline V gene data show CDR1 as ENHRY and CDR2 as SYGVKD. The CDR3 DNA follows: TGTGCCGCGTTGGGGGGGGACCGAGTCTACGAGCAGTACTTC. Its protein product is CAALGGDRVYEQYF.

The rearrangement links TRBV6-6 to TRBJ1-4; D gene ambiguous. V gave up 6 bases and J gave up 8 bases, with 7 bases separating them. There are 11 residues in the CDR3. Germline V gene lookup returns CDR1 MNHNY and CDR2 SVGAGI (reference sequence). CDR3 region: CASSRLEKLFF. As DNA, the CDR3 is TGTGCCAGCAGCCGGTTGGAAAAACTGTTTTTT.

The rearrangement links TRBV7-8 to TRBJ2-1; 11 bases are a match to TRBD2. The junction had 11 bases not matched to a gene; V was cut back by 6 bases and J by 4 bases. Germline V gene lookup returns CDR1 SGHVS and CDR2 FQNEAQ. The CDR3 is 17 residues long. CDR3 protein: CASRKRAGLAEYNEQFF. The CDR3 coding sequence is TGTGCCAGCAGGAAGAGAGCGGGACTAGCGGAGTACAATGAGCAGTTCTTC.

The DNA for the CDR3 is TGTGCCAGCAGTCCAAGTATGATGAACACTGAAGCTTTCTTT. It encodes CASSPSMMNTEAFF. The gene calls are TRBV6-5 and TRBJ1-1; no firm D call. V was cut by 5 bases and J by 0 bases, with 10 bases left in between. The CDR3 is 14 residues long. Germline assignment: CDR1 MNHEY and CDR2 SVGAGI.

The chain recombines TRBV19 with TRBJ1-2, with D unresolved. The germline V gene has CDR1 LNHDA and CDR2 SQIVND (reference sequence). CDR3 length equals 15 residues. V was cut by 6 bases and J by 4 bases, with 18 bases left in between. The CDR3 spells CASRPQSRGGYGYTF. DNA for the CDR3: TGTGCCAGTAGGCCCCAAAGCCGGGGAGGCTATGGCTACACCTTC.

The rearrangement uses TRBV7-2 and TRBJ1-5; D is unclear. V lost 3 bases to trimming and J lost 3 bases, with 9 bases between them. CDR3 length equals 14 residues. The germline CDR1 and CDR2 sequences are SGHTA and FQGNSA. DNA for the CDR3: TGTGCCAGCAGCTTCGTAGGGAACAATCAGCCCCAGCATTTT. As protein: CASSFVGNNQPQHF.

The rearrangement links TRBV7-8 to TRBJ2-5; 14 positions agree with TRBD2. This CDR3 spans 17 amino acids. Germline CDR1 is SGHVS and CDR2 is FQNEAQ. The junction had 6 bases not matched to a gene; V was cut back by 4 bases and J by 2 bases. The CDR3 spells CASSSGLAGVGQETQYF. The CDR3 nucleotides read TGTGCCAGCAGCTCGGGACTAGCGGGAGTGGGGCAAGAGACCCAGTACTTC.

J is TRBJ2-5 and V is TRBV4-1; D may match TRBD1 or TRBD2 (5 bases each). V was shortened by 1 base and J by 3 bases, with 18 bases between the two germline ends. CDR1 and CDR2 from the germline V gene are MGHRA and YSYEKL. The CDR3 is 17 residues long. The chain's CDR3 is CASSQGYVGTVEETQYF. CDR3 DNA sequence: TGCGCCAGCAGCCAAGGTTATGTGGGGACGGTAGAAGAGACCCAGTACTTC.